This TCR beta chain stems from a study of shared clonotypes between healthy human individuals. The CDR3 totals 16 residues. Trimming pared 4 bases from V and 5 bases from J, leaving 20 bases between. Germline V CDR1 and CDR2: MDHEN, SYDVKM. Here immunoSEQ multiplex PCR was the method, and the copy in TCRdb shows in-frame clones only, minus some. The table has nearly 750,000 clones, about two thirds seen once. Comment on this clone: No antigen is known for it.

Study-level results: Sequencing of the sorted subsets was shown by rarefaction to be incomplete despite large depth.

Sequencing input: memory CD4+ T cells sorted from blood. Regarding subset: CD45RA-negative fraction. V gene TRBV28 combines with J gene TRBJ2-5; D may be TRBD2 (7 bases). This clonotype was sampled from a woman in her twenties or thirties in good health. CDR3 nucleotides: TGTGCCAGCAGTTCCCAGGGGAGGGCGAAATCGGAGACCCAGTACTTC. It specifies CASSSQGRAKSETQYF.